This T cell receptor beta chain was obtained from a study of PD-1 blockade in classical Hodgkin lymphoma. Each patient relapsed following autologous stem cell transplantation, and prior brentuximab vedotin exposure differed. V gave up 7 bases and J gave up 6 bases, with 19 bases separating them. This CDR3 region has 15 residues. Germline CDR1 and CDR2: MDHEN and SYDVKM. The protocol was immunoSEQ multiplex PCR, while the TCRdb copy is restricted to in-frame clones and leaves out a portion. The data contain fewer than 100,000 clones, around 90% of them singletons. Comment on this clone: Antigen specificity is unknown.

The study's findings and limits: Reports described newly diagnosed patients as having lower baseline TCR diversity than healthy donors. Patients excluded were those beginning nivolumab under 1 year after ASCT. Only CD4+ TCR diversity, not CD8+, had risen significantly by C4D1. Complete responders' diversity at baseline resembled that of newly diagnosed patients.

This material consisted of peripheral blood mononuclear cells (PBMCs), taken at baseline. This TCR derives from a human donor with classical Hodgkin lymphoma. V usage is TRBV28 and J usage is TRBJ1-5, with D unresolved. The CDR3 is CASTPEAAWSQPQHF. The CDR3 bases are TGTGCCAGCACCCCGGAGGCGGCTTGGAGTCAGCCCCAGCATTTT.